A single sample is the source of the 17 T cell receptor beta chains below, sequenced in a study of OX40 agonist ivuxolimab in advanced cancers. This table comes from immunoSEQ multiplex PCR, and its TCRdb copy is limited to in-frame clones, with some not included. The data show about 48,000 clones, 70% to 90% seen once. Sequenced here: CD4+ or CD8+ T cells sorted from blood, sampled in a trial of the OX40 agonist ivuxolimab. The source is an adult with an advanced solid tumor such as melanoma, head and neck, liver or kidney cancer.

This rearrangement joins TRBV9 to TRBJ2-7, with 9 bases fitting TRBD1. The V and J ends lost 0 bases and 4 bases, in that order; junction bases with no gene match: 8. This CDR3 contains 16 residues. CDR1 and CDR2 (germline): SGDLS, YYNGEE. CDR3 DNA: TGTGCCAGCAGCGTAGGGCCGGGACAGGGAGGTTACGAGCAGTACTTC. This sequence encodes CASSVGPGQGGYEQYF.

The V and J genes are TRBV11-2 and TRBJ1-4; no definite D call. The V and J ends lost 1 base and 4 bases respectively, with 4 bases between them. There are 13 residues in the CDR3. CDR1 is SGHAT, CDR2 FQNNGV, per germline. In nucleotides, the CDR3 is TGTGCCAGCAGCTTAGTGAATAATGAAAAACTGTTTTTT. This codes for CASSLVNNEKLFF.

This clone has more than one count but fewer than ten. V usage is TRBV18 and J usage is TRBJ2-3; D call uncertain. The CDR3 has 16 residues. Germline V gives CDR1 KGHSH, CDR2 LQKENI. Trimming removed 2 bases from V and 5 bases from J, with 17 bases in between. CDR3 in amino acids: CASSPTSGPLGDTQYF. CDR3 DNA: TGTGCCAGCTCACCAACTTCCGGGCCCCTGGGAGATACGCAGTATTTT.

CDR3 bases: TGTGCCAGCAGCCGCGCCGGAGGAGGCTACGAGCAGTACTTC. Translation gives CASSRAGGGYEQYF. The chain couples TRBV9 to TRBJ2-7; D might be TRBD2 (5 bases). This CDR3 contains 14 residues. V shed 4 bases and J shed 3 bases, with 14 bases lying between them. Germline V gene lookup returns CDR1 SGDLS and CDR2 YYNGEE. Supplemented by reference TRBV9 and TRBJ2-7, the full variable domain reads DSGVTQTPKHLITATGQRVTLRCSPRSGDLSVYWYQQSLDQGLQFLIQYYNGEERAKGNILERFSAQQFPDLHSELNLSSLELGDSALYFCASSRAGGGYEQYFGPGTRLTVT.

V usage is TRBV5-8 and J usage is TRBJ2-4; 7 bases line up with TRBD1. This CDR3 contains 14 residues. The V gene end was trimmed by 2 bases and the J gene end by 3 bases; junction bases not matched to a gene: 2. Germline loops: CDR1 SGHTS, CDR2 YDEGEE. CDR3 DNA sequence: TGTGCCAGCAGCTTAGGGGGCAACAAAAACATTCAGTACTTC. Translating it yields CASSLGGNKNIQYF.

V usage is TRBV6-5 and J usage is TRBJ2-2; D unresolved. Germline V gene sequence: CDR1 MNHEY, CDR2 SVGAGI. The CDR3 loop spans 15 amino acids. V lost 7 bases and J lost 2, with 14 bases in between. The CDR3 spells CASNTQVPNTGELFF. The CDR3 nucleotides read TGTGCCAGCAATACCCAAGTCCCTAACACCGGGGAGCTGTTTTTT.

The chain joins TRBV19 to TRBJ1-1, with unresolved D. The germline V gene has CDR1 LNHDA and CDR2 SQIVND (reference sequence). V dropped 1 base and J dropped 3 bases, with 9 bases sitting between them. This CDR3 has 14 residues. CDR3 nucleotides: TGTGCCAGTAGTATAGGGCCACAAGACACTGAAGCTTTCTTT. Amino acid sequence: CASSIGPQDTEAFF.

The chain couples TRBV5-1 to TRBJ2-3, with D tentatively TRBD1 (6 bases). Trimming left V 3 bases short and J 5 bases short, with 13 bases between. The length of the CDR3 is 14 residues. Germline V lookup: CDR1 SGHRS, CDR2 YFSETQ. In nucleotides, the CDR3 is TGCGCCAGCAGCTCCCGACAGGAGATAGATACGCAGTATTTT. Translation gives CASSSRQEIDTQYF.

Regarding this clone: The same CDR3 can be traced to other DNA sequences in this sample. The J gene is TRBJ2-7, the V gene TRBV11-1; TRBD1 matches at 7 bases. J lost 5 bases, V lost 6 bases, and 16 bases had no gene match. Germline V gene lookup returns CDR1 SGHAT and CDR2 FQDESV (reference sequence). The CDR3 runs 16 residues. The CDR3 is CASSSTQEGGIHEQYF. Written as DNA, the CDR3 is TGTGCCAGCAGTTCCACCCAGGAAGGGGGCATCCACGAGCAGTACTTC.

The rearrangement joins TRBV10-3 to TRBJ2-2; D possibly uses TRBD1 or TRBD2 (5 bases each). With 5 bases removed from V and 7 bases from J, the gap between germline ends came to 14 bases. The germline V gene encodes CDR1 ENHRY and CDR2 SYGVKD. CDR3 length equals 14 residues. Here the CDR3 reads CAISRQGPGGELFF. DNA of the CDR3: TGTGCCATCAGTCGCCAGGGACCGGGCGGGGAGCTGTTTTTT.

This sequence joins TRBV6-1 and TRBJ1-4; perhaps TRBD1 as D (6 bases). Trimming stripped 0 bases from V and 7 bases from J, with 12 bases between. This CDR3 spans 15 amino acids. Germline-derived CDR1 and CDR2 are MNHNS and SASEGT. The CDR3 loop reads CASSEAWVGGEKLFF. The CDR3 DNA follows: TGTGCCAGCAGTGAAGCTTGGGTAGGGGGTGAAAAACTGTTTTTT.

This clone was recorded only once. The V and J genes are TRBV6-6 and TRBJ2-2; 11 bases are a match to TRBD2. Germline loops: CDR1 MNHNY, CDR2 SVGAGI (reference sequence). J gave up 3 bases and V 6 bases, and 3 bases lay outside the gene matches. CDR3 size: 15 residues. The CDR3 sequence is CASSLLAGDTGELFF. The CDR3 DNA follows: TGTGCCAGCAGCCTACTAGCGGGAGACACCGGGGAGCTGTTTTTT.

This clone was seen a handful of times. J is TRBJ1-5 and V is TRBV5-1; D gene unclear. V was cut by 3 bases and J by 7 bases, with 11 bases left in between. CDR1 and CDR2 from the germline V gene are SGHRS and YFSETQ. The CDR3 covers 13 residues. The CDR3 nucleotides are TGCGCCAGCAGCTACGACTCCGGACAGCCCCAGCATTTT. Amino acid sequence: CASSYDSGQPQHF.

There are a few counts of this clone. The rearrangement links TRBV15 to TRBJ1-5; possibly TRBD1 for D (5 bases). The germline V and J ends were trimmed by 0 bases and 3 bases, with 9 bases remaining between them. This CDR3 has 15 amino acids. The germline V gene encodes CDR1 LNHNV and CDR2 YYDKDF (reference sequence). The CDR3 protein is CATSRDKGNNQPQHF. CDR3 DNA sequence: TGTGCCACCAGCAGAGATAAGGGGAACAATCAGCCCCAGCATTTT.

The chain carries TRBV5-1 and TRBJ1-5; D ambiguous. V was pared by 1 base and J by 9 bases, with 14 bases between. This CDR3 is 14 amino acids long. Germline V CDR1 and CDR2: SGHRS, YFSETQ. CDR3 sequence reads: CASSLIAEGRPQHF. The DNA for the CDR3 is TGCGCCAGCAGCTTGATTGCGGAGGGTCGGCCCCAGCATTTT. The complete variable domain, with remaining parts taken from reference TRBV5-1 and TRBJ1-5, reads KAGVTQTPRYLIKTRGQQVTLSCSPISGHRSVSWYQQTPGQGLQFLFEYFSETQRNKGNFPGRFSGRQFSNSRSEMNVSTLELGDSALYLCASSLIAEGRPQHFGDGTRLSIL.

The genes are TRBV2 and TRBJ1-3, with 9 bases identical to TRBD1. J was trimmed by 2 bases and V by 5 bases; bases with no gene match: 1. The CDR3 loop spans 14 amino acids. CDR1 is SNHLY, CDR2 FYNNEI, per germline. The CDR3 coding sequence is TGTGCCAGCAGTACAGGGGGCACTGGAAACACCATATATTTT. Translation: CASSTGGTGNTIYF.

The CDR3 DNA is TGTGCCAGCAGTCTTGGACAGACTGAAGCTTTCTTT. This gives the protein CASSLGQTEAFF. V gene TRBV28 combines with J gene TRBJ1-1; possible D gene TRBD1, 6 bases. The CDR3 is made up of 12 amino acids. Trimming cost V 5 bases and J 5 bases, with 9 bases left between them. The germline CDR1 and CDR2 sequences are MDHEN and SYDVKM.